The 22 T cell receptor beta chains presented below share a single source sample, sequenced in a study of cytomegalovirus exposure and HLA in healthy donors. Primers included in the PCR were 60 Vbeta and 13 Jbeta primers. Using immunoSEQ multiplex PCR, the repertoire was profiled, and TCRdb retains in-frame clones only, with some absent. The sample features approximately 70,000 clones, with under 2% in its top ten. Sequenced input: PBMCs. These receptors came from a woman aged 25 to 39 in good health and CMV-seronegative.

V and J are TRBV30 and TRBJ1-1; tentative D call: TRBD1 (5 bases). Trimming took 3 bases from V and 0 from J, leaving 8 bases between them. From germline, CDR1 is GTSNPN and CDR2 SVGIG (reference sequence). This CDR3 is 13 amino acids long. The CDR3: CAWRWTLNTEAFF. Written as DNA, the CDR3 is TGTGCCTGGAGGTGGACATTGAACACTGAAGCTTTCTTT.

The chain couples TRBV6-5 to TRBJ1-1; D is ambiguous. The germline gives CDR1 MNHEY, CDR2 SVGAGI. V lost 6 bases and J 0 bases, leaving 11 bases between the germline ends. The CDR3 contains 14 residues. This CDR3 reads CASSQRVLNTEAFF. The CDR3 DNA sequence: TGTGCCAGCAGCCAGCGAGTCTTGAACACTGAAGCTTTCTTT.

V usage is TRBV30 and J usage is TRBJ1-2; weak D call: TRBD1 (5 bases). This CDR3 is 15 amino acids long. CDR1 and CDR2 (germline): GTSNPN, SVGIG (reference sequence). V lost 8 bases and J lost 2, with 21 bases in between. The CDR3 coding sequence is TGTGCCCGAAGCCCCCCAGGGAGGGCCAACTATGGCTACACCTTC. It yields the protein CARSPPGRANYGYTF.

The CDR3 protein is CAWGLNYGYTF. CDR3 sequence (DNA): TGTGCCTGGGGCCTTAACTATGGCTACACCTTC. J is TRBJ1-2 and V is TRBV30; the D is unclear. Germline loops: CDR1 GTSNPN, CDR2 SVGIG (reference sequence). This CDR3 is 11 amino acids long. The germline V and J ends were trimmed by 5 bases and 1 base, with 5 bases remaining between them. The entire variable domain, with the rest obtained from reference TRBV30 and TRBJ1-2, is as follows: SQTIHQWPATLVQPVGSPLSLECTVEGTSNPNLYWYRQAAGRGLQLLFYSVGIGQISSEVPQNLSASRPQDRQFILSSKKLLLSDSGFYLCAWGLNYGYTFGSGTRLTVV.

The chain recombines TRBV25-1 with TRBJ2-7; D gene ambiguous. The CDR3 runs 14 residues. V was cut by 4 bases and J by 4 bases, with 14 bases left in between. CDR1 and CDR2 from the germline V gene are MGHDK and SYGVNS. The CDR3 sequence: CASSGMPLRYEQYF. The CDR3 DNA sequence: TGTGCCAGCAGTGGGATGCCCCTGAGGTACGAGCAGTACTTC.

J is TRBJ1-1 and V is TRBV5-6; D is uncertain. Germline V gives CDR1 SGHDT, CDR2 YYEEEE. Trimming pared 1 base from V and 0 bases from J, leaving 13 bases between. This CDR3 contains 16 residues. CDR3 sequence: CASSLRVLRMNTEAFF. CDR3 nucleotides: TGTGCCAGCAGCTTGCGGGTTCTAAGGATGAACACTGAAGCTTTCTTT. Together with reference TRBV5-6 and TRBJ1-1, the CDR3 gives the full variable domain: DAGVTQSPTHLIKTRGQQVTLRCSPKSGHDTVSWYQQALGQGPQFIFQYYEEEERQRGNFPDRFSGHQFPNYSSELNVNALLLGDSALYLCASSLRVLRMNTEAFFGQGTRLTVV.

This rearrangement joins TRBV15 to TRBJ2-7; 10 bases fit TRBD1. The CDR3 length is 12 residues. The J segment lost 4 bases and the V segment lost 9 bases, leaving 3 bases of the junction unmatched. Germline V CDR1 and CDR2: LNHNV, YYDKDF (reference sequence). The CDR3 nucleotides read TGTGCCACTAGGGACAGGGGTTACGAGCAGTACTTC. Translating it yields CATRDRGYEQYF. The full variable domain, rest sourced from reference TRBV15 and TRBJ2-7, is DAMVIQNPRYQVTQFGKPVTLSCSQTLNHNVMYWYQQKSSQAPKLLFHYYDKDFNNEADTPDNFQSRRPNTSFCFLDIRSPGLGDTAMYLCATRDRGYEQYFGPGTRLTVT.

V is TRBV2 and J is TRBJ1-2; 7 bases fit TRBD1. V shed 6 bases and J 2 bases; nucleotides not matched to a gene: 3. The CDR3 has 13 amino acids. Germline CDR1 reads SNHLY; CDR2 reads FYNNEI. The CDR3 loop reads CASSVQGNYGYTF. For the CDR3, the DNA is TGTGCCAGCAGCGTACAGGGGAACTATGGCTACACCTTC.

The gene calls are TRBV5-4 and TRBJ1-1; possibly TRBD1 for D (5 bases). The CDR3 totals 15 residues. The ends were cut back, 1 base at V and 6 bases at J, with 16 bases in the middle. The germline V gene has CDR1 SGHNT and CDR2 YYREEE (reference sequence). This CDR3 reads CASSLWSQKGAEAFF. The CDR3 region has the DNA TGTGCCAGCAGCTTGTGGTCCCAAAAAGGGGCTGAAGCTTTCTTT.

The V gene is TRBV7-2, the J gene TRBJ1-2; 9 bases align to TRBD1. There are 14 residues in the CDR3. The J segment lost 9 bases and the V segment lost 1 base, leaving 6 bases of the junction unmatched. Germline V gives CDR1 SGHTA, CDR2 FQGNSA. CDR3 nucleotides: TGTGCCAGCAGCTTAGTACAGGGGGCAACGAGCTACACCTTC. Residues: CASSLVQGATSYTF. The complete variable domain, with remaining parts taken from reference TRBV7-2 and TRBJ1-2, reads GAGVSQSPSNKVTEKGKDVELRCDPISGHTALYWYRQSLGQGLEFLIYFQGNSAPDKSGLPSDRFSAERTGGSVSTLTIQRTQQEDSAVYLCASSLVQGATSYTFGSGTRLTVV.

This chain links TRBV30 with TRBJ2-7; no clear D. CDR1 is GTSNPN, CDR2 SVGIG, per germline (reference sequence). The CDR3 contains 11 residues. The V gene lost 0 bases and the J gene lost 5 bases, with 5 bases spanning the gap. This chain's CDR3 is CAWSVPDEQYF. The CDR3 coding sequence is TGTGCCTGGAGTGTACCGGACGAGCAGTACTTC. Full variable domain (outside the CDR3, taken from reference TRBV30 and TRBJ2-7): SQTIHQWPATLVQPVGSPLSLECTVEGTSNPNLYWYRQAAGRGLQLLFYSVGIGQISSEVPQNLSASRPQDRQFILSSKKLLLSDSGFYLCAWSVPDEQYFGPGTRLTVT.

The chain links TRBV19 to TRBJ1-2, with D possibly being TRBD1 (6 bases). Germline CDR1 and CDR2: LNHDA and SQIVND (reference sequence). CDR3 size: 13 residues. V dropped 6 bases and J dropped 2 bases, with 10 bases sitting between them. As DNA, the CDR3 is TGTGCCAGTAGGGCCAGGGGAAACTATGGCTACACCTTC. It encodes CASRARGNYGYTF.

The chain joins TRBV27 to TRBJ2-7; 8 positions agree with TRBD2. Germline V gene sequence: CDR1 MNHEY, CDR2 SMNVEV (reference sequence). The CDR3 is made up of 15 amino acids. Germline trimming cut 6 bases from V and 0 bases from J; bases unmatched to any gene: 7. The DNA for the CDR3 is TGTGCCAGCAGAAGCGGGAGCTACAGCTCCTACGAGCAGTACTTC. Protein product: CASRSGSYSSYEQYF.

The rearrangement uses TRBV29-1 and TRBJ2-7; TRBD1 agrees at 8 bases. Trimming removed 6 bases from V and 4 bases from J; junction bases left unmatched: 14. The CDR3 has 15 amino acids. Germline CDR1 is SQVTM and CDR2 is ANQGSEA. CDR3 sequence reads: CSVGVGDRSGYEQYF. CDR3 nucleotides: TGCAGCGTGGGGGTGGGGGACAGGTCGGGTTACGAGCAGTACTTC.

The chain combines TRBV4-3 with TRBJ1-2, with D hard to call. This CDR3 is 16 amino acids long. V lost 0 bases, J lost 4 bases, and 15 bases lay in between. Germline CDR1 is LGHNA and CDR2 is YSLEER. CDR3 protein: CASSQEYGPRPYGYTF. In DNA, the CDR3 is TGCGCCAGCAGCCAAGAATACGGCCCGAGGCCCTATGGCTACACCTTC.

The V gene is TRBV5-6, the J gene TRBJ2-1; D remains ambiguous. Deletions cut 5 bases from V and 3 bases from J, with 6 bases between. CDR3 length equals 12 residues. Germline V lookup: CDR1 SGHDT, CDR2 YYEEEE. This CDR3 reads CASRLDYNEQFF. CDR3 sequence (DNA): TGTGCCAGCAGATTAGACTACAATGAGCAGTTCTTC.

The CDR3 DNA reads TGTGCCATCGGAGACCGCGAGAACACTGAAGCTTTCTTT. It yields the protein CAIGDRENTEAFF. V usage is TRBV10-3 and J usage is TRBJ1-1; no reliable D call. The CDR3 consists of 13 residues. V was shortened by 8 bases and J by 1 base, with 11 bases between the two germline ends. Germline values: CDR1 ENHRY, CDR2 SYGVKD.

The chain recombines TRBV4-1 with TRBJ1-2; maybe TRBD1 (5 bases). Deletions cut 5 bases from V and 3 bases from J, with 10 bases between. CDR3 size: 13 residues. CDR1 and CDR2 from the germline V gene are MGHRA and YSYEKL. The CDR3, as DNA: TGCGCCAGCAGCTACCAGACAGACTATGGCTACACCTTC. Amino acids: CASSYQTDYGYTF.

The chain is built from TRBV28 and TRBJ2-7, with 7 bases matching TRBD2. CDR3 length equals 12 residues. The V segment lost 8 bases and the J segment 2 bases; nucleotides outside the gene matches: 3. The V gene's germline CDR1 is MDHEN and CDR2 SYDVKM. CDR3 nucleotides: TGTGCCAGCGGGAGGGAGGCCTACGAGCAGTACTTC. Its protein product is CASGREAYEQYF.

The CDR3 DNA is TGTGCCTGGAGTTGGGGGGGCCAGCCCCAGCATTTT. Translated, it gives CAWSWGGQPQHF. The V call is TRBV30, the J call TRBJ1-5; D might be TRBD1 (6 bases). The V and J ends lost 2 bases and 7 bases respectively, with 9 bases between them. This CDR3 has 12 amino acids. Germline V gene lookup returns CDR1 GTSNPN and CDR2 SVGIG (reference sequence).

V and J are TRBV4-2 and TRBJ2-6; D is undetermined. This CDR3 contains 17 residues. Per germline, CDR1 LGHNA and CDR2 YNFKEQ. The V and J ends lost 0 bases and 0 bases respectively, with 9 bases between them. For the CDR3, the DNA is TGTGCCAGCAGCCAAGACGGTGAGAACTCTGGGGCCAACGTCCTGACTTTC. Protein product: CASSQDGENSGANVLTF.

This chain joins TRBV7-2 and TRBJ2-7; D remains unclear. The germline gives CDR1 SGHTA, CDR2 FQGNSA. V was shortened by 5 bases and J by 0 bases, with 11 bases between the two germline ends. The CDR3 covers 14 residues. CDR3 bases: TGTGCCAGCAGCCCCGGGTCTAGCTCCTACGAGCAGTACTTC. Its protein is CASSPGSSSYEQYF.